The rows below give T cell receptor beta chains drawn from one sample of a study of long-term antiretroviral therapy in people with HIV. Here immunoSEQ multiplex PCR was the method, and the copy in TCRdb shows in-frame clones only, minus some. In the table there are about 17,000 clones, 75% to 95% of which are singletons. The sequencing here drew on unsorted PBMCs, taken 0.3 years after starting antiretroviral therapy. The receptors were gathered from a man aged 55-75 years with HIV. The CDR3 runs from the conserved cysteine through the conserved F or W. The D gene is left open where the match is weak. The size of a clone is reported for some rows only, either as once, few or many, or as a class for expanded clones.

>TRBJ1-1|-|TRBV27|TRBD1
TGTGCCAGCAGCCGGACAGGGACCACTGAAGCTTTCTTT
CASSRTGTTEAFF
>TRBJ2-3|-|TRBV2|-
TGTGCCAGCAGCCTGAACAGGCTAGCCACAGATACGCAGTATTTT
CASSLNRLATDTQYF
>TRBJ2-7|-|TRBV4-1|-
TGCGCCAGCAGCCAAGGCCGAGGGGGATTAGCCTACGAGCAGTACTTC
CASSQGRGGLAYEQYF
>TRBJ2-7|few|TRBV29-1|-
TGCAGCGCCACAATACCTACAGGGATCGGGCAGTACTTC
CSATIPTGIGQYF
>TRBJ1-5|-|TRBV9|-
TGTGCCAGCAGCGTAGAGTCTGATAGCAATCAGCCCCAGCATTTT
CASSVESDSNQPQHF
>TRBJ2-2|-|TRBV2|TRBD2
TGTGCCAGCAGTGGCCATTTGGCGGGGGTCGAGGAGCTGTTTTTT
CASSGHLAGVEELFF
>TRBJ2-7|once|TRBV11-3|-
TGTGCCAGCAGCGCCGGGCCTCATTCCTACGAGCAGTACTTC
CASSAGPHSYEQYF
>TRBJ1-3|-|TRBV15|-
TGTGCCACCAGCAGAGTGCTGAACTCTGGAAACACCATATATTTT
CATSRVLNSGNTIYF
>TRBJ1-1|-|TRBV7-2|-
TGTGCCAGCAGCCCCGGGCGGGGGGATACTGAAGCTTTCTTT
CASSPGRGDTEAFF
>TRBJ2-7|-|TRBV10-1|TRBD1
TGCGCCAGCAGTGAGTCAGGACAGGGCTACGAGCAGTACTTC
CASSESGQGYEQYF
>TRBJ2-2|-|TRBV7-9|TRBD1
TGTGCCAGCAGCTTAAAACAGGGGAGCACCGGGGAGCTGTTTTTT
CASSLKQGSTGELFF
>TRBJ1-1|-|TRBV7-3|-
TGTGCCAGCAGCTCCGCGAACACTGAAGCTTTCTTT
CASSSANTEAFF
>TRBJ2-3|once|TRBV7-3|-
TGTGCCAGCAGCCAAACTAGCCTCTTCACAGATACGCAGTATTTT
CASSQTSLFTDTQYF
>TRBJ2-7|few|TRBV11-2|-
TGTGCCAGCAGCTCGGGCGGGGAGAACCCTAGGGAGCAGTACTTC
CASSSGGENPREQYF
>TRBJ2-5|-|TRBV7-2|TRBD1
TGTGCCAGCAGCCCAACAGGGGGCAGAGAGACCCAGTACTTC
CASSPTGGRETQYF
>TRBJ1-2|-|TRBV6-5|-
TGTGCCAGCAGTTACTCACTGGACAGCTATGGCTACACCTTC
CASSYSLDSYGYTF
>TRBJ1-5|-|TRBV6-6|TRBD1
TGTGCCAGCAGTTCCTGGGACAGGGGCGGTCAGCCCCAGCATTTT
CASSSWDRGGQPQHF
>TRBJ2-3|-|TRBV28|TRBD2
TGTGCCAGCAGTTCCCCCGGGGCTAGCGGGGGGCCAGATACGCAGTATTTT
CASSSPGASGGPDTQYF
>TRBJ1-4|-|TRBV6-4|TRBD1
TGTGCCAGCAGGAGAGGGAACAGGGGGAGAATTGAAAAACTGTTTTTT
CASRRGNRGRIEKLFF
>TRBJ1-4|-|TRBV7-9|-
TGTGCCAGCAGCTTAGGGGGGGCAGGGAATGAAAAACTGTTTTTT
CASSLGGAGNEKLFF
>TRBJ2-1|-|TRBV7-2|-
TGTGCCAGCAGCTTCAGGGGACTCTCCTACAATGAGCAGTTCTTC
CASSFRGLSYNEQFF
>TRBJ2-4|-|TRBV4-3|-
TGCGCCAGCAGCCAAGCCTTACAAGGGAGCGGGTCGAACATTCAGTACTTC
CASSQALQGSGSNIQYF
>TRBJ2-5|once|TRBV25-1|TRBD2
TGTGCCAGCGGGGGACTAGCGGGAGAGGGAAGCGGGGAGACCCAGTACTTC
CASGGLAGEGSGETQYF
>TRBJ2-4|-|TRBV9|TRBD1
TGTGCCAGCAGCGTAGATAACAGGGGGCGAAACATTCAGTACTTC
CASSVDNRGRNIQYF
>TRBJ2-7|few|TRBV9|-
TGTGCCAGCAGTGAGGGGGGGCAGCCTTACGAGCAGTACTTC
CASSEGGQPYEQYF
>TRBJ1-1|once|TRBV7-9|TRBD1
TGTGCCTCTATTTTGGGGACAGGGGCCACTGAAGCTTTCTTT
CASILGTGATEAFF
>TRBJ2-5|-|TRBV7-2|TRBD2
TGTGCCAGCAGCTTACGGGGGGAGGTGGGGACCCAGTACTTC
CASSLRGEVGTQYF
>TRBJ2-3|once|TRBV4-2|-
TGTGCCAGCAGCCGCCGGGGGCGGGGAATCACAGATACGCAGTATTTT
CASSRRGRGITDTQYF
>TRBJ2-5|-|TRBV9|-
TGTGCCAGCAGCGCCGCCACCGAGACCCAGTACTTC
CASSAATETQYF